The 5 T cell receptor beta chains below all came from one sample that was sequenced in a study of neurological immune-mediated disorders. MiXCR, applied by TCRdb to the 5' RACE reads, yields one record per CDR3 protein. The sample holds 65,000 to 80,000 distinct CDR3 sequences, about a sixth seen once. Input material: PBMCs. These receptors were obtained from a woman between 35 and 50 years old in good health.

This clonotype was detected many times. The V gene is TRBV6-5, the J gene TRBJ2-7, with unresolved D. Germline CDR1 reads MNHEY; CDR2 reads SVGAGI. V dropped 0 bases and J dropped 4 bases, with 13 bases sitting between them. CDR3 size: 15 residues. The CDR3 sequence is CASSYSGLLGYEQYF. The DNA of the CDR3 is TGTGCCAGCAGTTACTCCGGGTTACTGGGATACGAGCAGTACTTC.

V gene TRBV18 combines with J gene TRBJ1-1; the match to TRBD1 covers 10 bases. The CDR3 loop spans 15 amino acids. Germline CDR1 KGHSH, CDR2 LQKENI. Unmatched junction bases numbered 7, after V lost 2 bases and J lost 7 bases. CDR3 protein: CASSPRQGALDEAFF. CDR3 coding DNA: TGTGCCAGCTCACCAAGACAGGGGGCCCTTGATGAAGCTTTCTTT.

This clonotype was observed at least ten times. The chain links TRBV7-2 to TRBJ2-7, with D unresolved. V was shortened by 2 bases and J by 2 bases, with 7 bases between the two germline ends. There are 13 residues in the CDR3. Germline V gene lookup returns CDR1 SGHTA and CDR2 FQGNSA. Here the CDR3 DNA reads TGTGCCAGCAGCTTAAAGCCGGCCTACGAGCAGTACGTC. Its translation: CASSLKPAYEQYV.

This clonotype was found many times. CDR3 amino acids: CASSQVWDSNQPQHF. The DNA of the CDR3 is TGCGCCAGCAGCCAAGTGTGGGACAGCAATCAGCCCCAGCATTTT. The V gene is TRBV4-3, the J gene TRBJ1-5; a possible D gene is TRBD1 (5 bases). Between the trimmed V and J ends, which lost 1 base and 1 base, there was a span of 8 bases. Germline CDR1 is LGHNA and CDR2 is YSLEER. CDR3 length: 15 residues.

The sample holds many counts of this clonotype. V is TRBV2 and J is TRBJ2-4, with 10 bases matching TRBD2. Germline-derived CDR1 and CDR2 are SNHLY and FYNNEI. The V gene end was trimmed by 6 bases and the J gene end by 2 bases; junction bases not matched to a gene: 4. CDR3 length: 15 residues. Written as DNA, the CDR3 is TGTGCCAGCAGAGCGGGGGGGGGGCCCAAAAACATTCAGTACTTC. Translated: CASRAGGGPKNIQYF.